This passage covers 24 T cell receptor beta chains from one sample sequenced in a study of cytomegalovirus exposure and HLA in healthy donors listed by TCRdb under 2017. Library preparation was by the immunoSEQ multiplex PCR assay. A mixture of 60 forward primers for TCR Vbeta segments and 13 reverse primers for TCR Jbeta segments was used in the multiplex PCR. Drawn from immuneACCESS, this table holds only the in-frame rearrangements with V and J called that TCRdb kept. Clones are partly lost; checked studies trace under half to an unresolved V gene and leave the rest unexplained. The data table for this sample lists 150,000 or so clones. The top ten clones comprise around 1.6% of the sample. The sample taken for sequencing was PBMCs. Receptor source: a middle-aged woman in good health and CMV-seropositive.

This chain uses TRBV11-2 with TRBJ1-1; no definite D call. The CDR3 sequence is 14 residues long. V lost 4 bases, J lost 7 bases, and 16 bases lay in between. Germline V gene lookup returns CDR1 SGHAT and CDR2 FQNNGV. The CDR3 nucleotides read TGTGCCAGCAGCTCCCCGGGGAGGGATCTTGAAGCTTTCTTT. It encodes CASSSPGRDLEAFF.

This chain joins TRBV6-5 and TRBJ2-1, with D possibly being TRBD1 (5 bases). Trimming stripped 4 bases from V and 7 bases from J, with 17 bases between. The CDR3 has 15 amino acids. Germline lookup yields CDR1 MNHEY and CDR2 SVGAGI. The CDR3 sequence is CASSSRESPRNEQFF. The CDR3, as DNA: TGTGCCAGCAGTTCCAGGGAAAGCCCAAGGAATGAGCAGTTCTTC.

V and J are TRBV19 and TRBJ2-2; D unclear. This CDR3 contains 13 residues. Germline lookup yields CDR1 LNHDA and CDR2 SQIVND (reference sequence). V dropped 6 bases and J dropped 3 bases, with 8 bases sitting between them. CDR3 coding DNA: TGTGCCAGTAGAACAGATCACACCGGGGAGCTGTTTTTT. Translating it yields CASRTDHTGELFF.

The genes are TRBV30 and TRBJ2-7; D unresolved. CDR3 length: 11 residues. Trimming took 4 bases from V and 5 from J, leaving 9 bases between them. The germline CDR1 and CDR2 sequences are GTSNPN and SVGIG (reference sequence). This CDR3 is CAWIVSDEQYF. The CDR3 coding sequence is TGTGCCTGGATCGTATCGGACGAGCAGTACTTC.

The rearrangement joins TRBV27 to TRBJ2-1; the match to TRBD2 covers 9 bases. CDR3 length: 15 amino acids. The V gene's germline CDR1 is MNHEY and CDR2 SMNVEV (reference sequence). Trimming cost V 0 bases and J 4 bases; bases outside gene matches: 1. The CDR3 region has the DNA TGTGCCAGCAGTTTATCGACTAGCGGATACAATGAGCAGTTCTTC. It specifies CASSLSTSGYNEQFF.

The V gene is TRBV7-6, the J gene TRBJ2-7; 7 bases align to TRBD2. The ends lost 6 bases at V and 2 bases at J; junction bases unmatched: 7. This CDR3 has 14 residues. Per germline, CDR1 SGHVS and CDR2 FNYEAQ. As DNA, the CDR3 is TGTGCCAGCAGTTCCTCTAGCGGTCCCTACGAGCAGTACTTC. Amino acids: CASSSSSGPYEQYF.

The V gene is TRBV4-3, the J gene TRBJ2-3; 12 bases map to TRBD2. The CDR3 contains 17 residues. Germline CDR1 reads LGHNA; CDR2 reads YSLEER. V lost 2 bases to trimming and J lost 2 bases; unmatched junction nucleotides: 5. DNA for the CDR3: TGCGCCAGCAGCCAAATGGCTAGCGGGAGGGCCACAGATACGCAGTATTTT. Residues: CASSQMASGRATDTQYF.

The chain recombines TRBV11-2 with TRBJ2-7, with 11 bases that match TRBD1. Germline lookup yields CDR1 SGHAT and CDR2 FQNNGV. V shed 5 bases, J shed 2 bases, and the junction held 2 bases outside the gene matches. The length of the CDR3 is 14 residues. CDR3 sequence reads: CASSTGQGAYEQYF. The CDR3 region has the DNA TGTGCCAGCAGCACGGGACAGGGGGCCTACGAGCAGTACTTC.

This rearrangement joins TRBV19 to TRBJ1-5, with 8 bases identical to TRBD1. Germline lookup yields CDR1 LNHDA and CDR2 SQIVND (reference sequence). V gave up 5 bases and J gave up 5 bases; unmatched junction bases: 8. This CDR3 region has 15 residues. CDR3 in DNA: TGTGCCAGTAGTTTCGACAGGGGCCTCTATCAGCCCCAGCATTTT. Residues: CASSFDRGLYQPQHF.

The J gene is TRBJ1-2, the V gene TRBV6-6; possibly TRBD1 for D (6 bases). The CDR3 loop spans 13 amino acids. The V end lost 6 bases, the J end lost 6 bases, and 14 bases lay between the germline ends. CDR1 and CDR2 (germline): MNHNY, SVGAGI (reference sequence). Here the CDR3 reads CASRLDRSDGYTF. CDR3 in DNA: TGTGCCAGCAGATTAGACAGGTCCGATGGCTACACCTTC.

V usage is TRBV28 and J usage is TRBJ1-1; tentatively, D is TRBD1 (5 bases). CDR1 is MDHEN and CDR2 is SYDVKM in the germline V gene. Trimming removed 3 bases from V and 1 base from J, with 9 bases in between. The CDR3 is 14 amino acids. As DNA, the CDR3 is TGTGCCAGCAGTTTTATAAGGGGGAACACTGAAGCTTTCTTT. Translating gives CASSFIRGNTEAFF. Together with reference TRBV28 and TRBJ1-1, the CDR3 gives the full variable domain: DVKVTQSSRYLVKRTGEKVFLECVQDMDHENMFWYRQDPGLGLRLIYFSYDVKMKEKGDIPEGYSVSREKKERFSLILESASTNQTSMYLCASSFIRGNTEAFFGQGTRLTVV.

J is TRBJ1-2 and V is TRBV9; the match to TRBD1 covers 9 bases. Per the germline V gene, CDR1 is SGDLS and CDR2 is YYNGEE. The CDR3 totals 14 residues. The trim removed 2 bases at V and 8 bases at J, leaving 7 bases unmatched. CDR3 amino acids: CASSVITGGDGYTF. In DNA form, the CDR3 reads TGTGCCAGCAGCGTGATAACAGGGGGCGACGGCTACACCTTC.

The chain recombines TRBV5-1 with TRBJ2-7, with D unresolved. Per the germline V gene, CDR1 is SGHRS and CDR2 is YFSETQ. CDR3 length equals 13 residues. The V and J ends lost 5 bases and 0 bases respectively, with 9 bases between them. CDR3 residues: CASSSEASYEQYF. The CDR3 bases are TGCGCCAGCAGTAGTGAGGCCTCCTACGAGCAGTACTTC.

The rearrangement joins TRBV5-1 to TRBJ2-5; no clear D gene. In germline, CDR1 is SGHRS, CDR2 YFSETQ. This CDR3 has 16 residues. V shed 3 bases and J shed 5 bases, with 20 bases lying between them. The CDR3: CASSWPVVGAWETQYF. Here the CDR3 DNA reads TGCGCCAGCAGCTGGCCCGTCGTGGGCGCTTGGGAGACCCAGTACTTC.

The chain recombines TRBV25-1 with TRBJ2-3, with D tentatively TRBD2 (6 bases). The CDR3 contains 13 residues. Trimming shortened V by 0 bases and J by 8 bases, and 9 bases separated the two germline ends. Germline V lookup: CDR1 MGHDK, CDR2 SYGVNS. Written as DNA, the CDR3 is TGTGCCAGCAGTGAATACGGGAGCGGTACGCAGTATTTT. Its translation: CASSEYGSGTQYF.

The V gene is TRBV11-1, the J gene TRBJ1-1; unclear D gene. From germline, CDR1 is SGHAT and CDR2 FQDESV (reference sequence). CDR3 length equals 14 residues. With 1 base removed from V and 6 bases from J, the gap between germline ends came to 12 bases. This CDR3 is CASSLVRSGAEAFF. CDR3 bases: TGTGCCAGCAGCTTAGTCCGCAGCGGCGCTGAAGCTTTCTTT.

The chain is built from TRBV28 and TRBJ1-2, with 8 bases that match TRBD1. The germline V gene encodes CDR1 MDHEN and CDR2 SYDVKM. The CDR3 runs 13 residues. Trimming removed 8 bases from V and 4 bases from J; junction bases left unmatched: 6. The CDR3 is CASASTGGYGYTF. CDR3 in DNA: TGTGCCAGCGCCTCCACAGGGGGCTATGGCTACACCTTC.

The chain carries TRBV5-1 and TRBJ1-1; TRBD1 might be the D (5 bases). Germline V CDR1 and CDR2: SGHRS, YFSETQ. The CDR3 has 16 residues. Trimming took off 0 bases at V and 0 bases at J, with 12 bases between the two ends. DNA for the CDR3: TGCGCCAGCAGCTTGGCCGGCGGGACCCTGAACACTGAAGCTTTCTTT. Protein: CASSLAGGTLNTEAFF.

This chain connects TRBV10-1 to TRBJ2-3; 7 positions match TRBD2. The CDR3 spans 15 residues. Germline values: CDR1 WNHNN, CDR2 SYGVQD (reference sequence). After removal of 4 bases from V and 2 bases from J, the junction contained 6 bases not matched to a gene. CDR3 amino acids: CASSGGLGFTDTQYF. In nucleotides, the CDR3 is TGCGCCAGCAGTGGAGGACTAGGCTTCACAGATACGCAGTATTTT.

The rearrangement uses TRBV30 and TRBJ1-1; no firm D call. CDR3 length: 12 amino acids. Trimming took off 6 bases at V and 2 bases at J, with 10 bases between the two ends. The germline CDR1 and CDR2 sequences are GTSNPN and SVGIG (reference sequence). The CDR3, as DNA: TGTGCCTGCTCTTTCGGTAACACTGAAGCTTTCTTT. Amino acids: CACSFGNTEAFF.

The CDR3 reads CASSLRTGEYGYTF. As DNA, the CDR3 is TGCGCCAGCAGCTTACGGACAGGGGAGTATGGCTACACCTTC. V is TRBV5-1 and J is TRBJ1-2; 9 bases line up with TRBD1. V dropped 2 bases and J dropped 5; count of bases not matched to a gene: 4. The CDR3 extends over 14 amino acids. Germline V lookup: CDR1 SGHRS, CDR2 YFSETQ.

The J gene is TRBJ2-2, the V gene TRBV19; 15 positions agree with TRBD2. The germline CDR1 and CDR2 sequences are LNHDA and SQIVND (reference sequence). J was trimmed by 3 bases and V by 5 bases; bases with no gene match: 7. The CDR3 has 18 amino acids. CDR3 sequence: CASSLPGLAGGDTGELFF. The DNA for the CDR3 is TGTGCCAGTAGTCTACCGGGACTAGCGGGAGGAGACACCGGGGAGCTGTTTTTT.

V usage is TRBV19 and J usage is TRBJ1-5; D perhaps matches TRBD1 (5 bases). Germline V gene lookup returns CDR1 LNHDA and CDR2 SQIVND (reference sequence). This CDR3 comprises 16 residues. Trimming took off 1 base at V and 3 bases at J, with 13 bases between the two ends. Here the CDR3 DNA reads TGTGCCAGTAGTATAGCGTCAGGGTTGTACAATCAGCCCCAGCATTTT. Translating gives CASSIASGLYNQPQHF.

V usage is TRBV28 and J usage is TRBJ2-3; TRBD2 aligns across 11 bases. After removal of 3 bases from V and 4 bases from J, the junction contained 9 bases not matched to a gene. This CDR3 region has 17 residues. Germline V CDR1 and CDR2: MDHEN, SYDVKM. CDR3 residues: CASSFNPTSGRSDTQYF. CDR3 nucleotides: TGTGCCAGCAGTTTTAATCCAACTAGCGGGAGATCAGATACGCAGTATTTT.